This TCR beta chain was documented in a study of T cells after yellow fever vaccination. Background on the study: The study sorted EM, EMRA, CM and Tscm memory subsets by CD3, CD45RA, CCR7 and CD95. SMART-Seq v4 Ultra Low Input served to prepare low-cell-number fractions.

This clonotype appeared many times. In making TCR cDNA, 5'RACE template switching added a universal primer site and UMIs to it. TCRdb passed the 5' RACE reads through MiXCR, listing each CDR3 protein once. Of more than 15,000 distinct CDR3 sequences in the sample, 4% were seen once. Trimming took 3 bases from V and 10 from J, leaving 11 bases between them. The CDR3 is 12 residues long. The chain is built from TRBV12-3 or TRBV12-4 and TRBJ2-3; TRBD2 might be the D (5 bases). This receptor was identified in a man aged 25 to 45 who received the YFV17D yellow fever vaccine. The specimen was PBMCs, either bulk or a sorted T-cell subset (CD4+, CD8+, memory, or dextramer-sorted; not recorded which), collected 15 days after the yellow fever booster vaccination. Here the CDR3 reads CASSFLEGSQYF. The CDR3 region has the DNA TGTGCCAGCAGTTTTCTTGAGGGATCGCAGTATTTT.